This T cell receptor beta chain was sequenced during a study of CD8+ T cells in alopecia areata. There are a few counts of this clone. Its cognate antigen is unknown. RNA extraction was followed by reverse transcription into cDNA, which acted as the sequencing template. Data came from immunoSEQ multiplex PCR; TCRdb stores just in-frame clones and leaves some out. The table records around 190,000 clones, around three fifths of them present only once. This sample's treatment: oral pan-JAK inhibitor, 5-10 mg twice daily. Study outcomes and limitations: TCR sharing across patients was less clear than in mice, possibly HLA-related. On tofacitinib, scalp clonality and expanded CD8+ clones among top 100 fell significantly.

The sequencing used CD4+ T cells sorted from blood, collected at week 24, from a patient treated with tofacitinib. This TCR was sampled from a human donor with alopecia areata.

In DNA, the CDR3 is TGCAGCGTTAAAACTACAGAGCACTCTAACTATGGCTACACCTTC. It yields the protein CSVKTTEHSNYGYTF. The V and J genes are TRBV29-1 and TRBJ1-2, with D uncertain. The V gene lost 5 bases and the J gene lost 0 bases, with 16 bases spanning the gap. The CDR3 covers 15 residues. CDR1 is SQVTM, CDR2 ANQGSEA, per germline.